The source of this T cell receptor beta chain is a study of T cell repertoires and leukemia-associated antigens. This clonotype turned up a few times. Its antigen is still unknown. The CD3+ T cells first had an overnight rest without serum. Study results and limitations: No significant group difference appeared in Vbeta, Jbeta or VDJ counts. Specificity and function of the expanded clones need further investigation.

Using its own MiXCR run on the 5' RACE reads, TCRdb lists one record per CDR3 protein. The sample has about 11,000 distinct CDR3 sequences, under 55% seen once. Germline CDR1 and CDR2: SNHLY and FYNNEI. With 8 bases removed from V and 6 bases from J, the gap between germline ends came to 17 bases. CDR3 length equals 13 residues. This chain uses TRBV2 with TRBJ2-7; D ambiguous. What was sequenced was CD3+ T cells sorted from blood and cultured. This clonotype originated in a female donor in good health. The CDR3: CASLVRNRIEQYF. The CDR3 DNA follows: TGTGCCAGCCTAGTGAGGAACCGTATCGAGCAGTACTTC.